This record looks at one TCR beta chain sequence and its context. The entry originates in a study of blood T cell repertoires in COVID-19. Clones were sequenced by immunoSEQ multiplex PCR, and TCRdb holds only the in-frame ones, with some missing. The table includes some 180,000 clones, 90% detected once. V lost 6 bases and J lost 10; bases outside the gene matches: 17. Germline-derived CDR1 and CDR2 are SQVTM and ANQGSEA. This CDR3 region has 15 residues. This TCR came from a man between 50 and 59 years old with acute or convalescent COVID-19. Material for sequencing was peripheral blood. This chain uses TRBV29-1 with TRBJ2-1; 8 positions match TRBD2. CDR3 amino acids: CSVRALAGTFGEQFF. The CDR3 nucleotides are TGCAGCGTGAGGGCCTTAGCGGGGACCTTCGGCGAGCAGTTCTTC.